This T cell receptor beta chain was captured in a study of shared clonotypes between healthy human individuals. Germline-derived CDR1 and CDR2 are MDHEN and SYDVKM. The CDR3 runs to 12 residues. V was trimmed by 8 bases and J by 6 bases, leaving 11 bases between them. The table came from immunoSEQ multiplex PCR; TCRdb's copy has only in-frame clones and leaves some out. The repertoire holds 2 million to 2.5 million clones, roughly 93% seen once, with 0.35% to 0.45% in the top ten. The J gene is TRBJ1-5, the V gene TRBV28; D gene uncertain. Sequencing was done on a sample of naive CD4+ T cells from PBMCs. Subset denoted: CD45RA+ positively selected. This sequence was found in a man younger than 35 in good health. Some clones in this sample may be carry-over from other donors' samples. The DNA of the CDR3 is TGTGCCAGCGACCTTGCAGGTCAGCCCCAGCATTTT. Its translation is CASDLAGQPQHF.